The present TCR beta chain was sequenced within a study of blood T cells in healthy people across ages. Study context: Template switching retrieved approximately one barcoded beta molecule for each two T cells.

This clonotype was observed many times. The antigen remains unidentified. The study, taken as a whole, reports: Among long-lived donors, naive CD4+ cells were more numerous and diversity higher than in aged donors. Possibly confounding the expanded clonotype changes was the fact that donor CMV status was unknown. Per million T cells, TCR beta diversity dropped about linearly as age rose.

Germline V gives CDR1 KGHSH, CDR2 LQKENI. The CDR3 is 12 amino acids. V was shortened by 0 bases and J by 6 bases, with 5 bases between the two germline ends. It was with a sample-barcoded 5' primer and a J-beta primer mix that a second PCR of roughly 6 to 11 cycles was run. Using its own MiXCR run on the 5' RACE reads, TCRdb lists one record per CDR3 protein. The sample lists approximately 1.5 million distinct CDR3 sequences, around 35% occurring once. This receptor was identified in a woman younger than 45 in good health. The sample was blood. The chain employs TRBV18 and TRBJ2-5; D unclear. CDR3 DNA sequence: TGTGCCAGCTCACCACCGGGTCAGACCCAGTACTTC. Its protein is CASSPPGQTQYF.